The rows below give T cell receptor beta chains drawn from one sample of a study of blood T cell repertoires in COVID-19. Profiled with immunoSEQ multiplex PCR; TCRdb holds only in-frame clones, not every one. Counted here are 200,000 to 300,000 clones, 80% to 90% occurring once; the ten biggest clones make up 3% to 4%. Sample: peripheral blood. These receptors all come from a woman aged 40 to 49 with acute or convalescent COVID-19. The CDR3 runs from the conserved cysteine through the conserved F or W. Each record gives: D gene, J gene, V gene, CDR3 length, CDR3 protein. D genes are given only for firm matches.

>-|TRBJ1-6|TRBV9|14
CASSVARDNSPLHF
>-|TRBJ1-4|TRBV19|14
CASSISFTNEKLFF
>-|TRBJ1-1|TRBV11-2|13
CASSLVDGVRAFF
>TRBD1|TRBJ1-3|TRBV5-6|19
CASSSVPKGQGRSGNTIYF
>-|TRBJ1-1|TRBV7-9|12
CASSFGFSEAFF
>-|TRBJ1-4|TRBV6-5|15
CASSYPRAPNEKLFF
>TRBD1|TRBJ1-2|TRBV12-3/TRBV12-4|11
CASSGTVGYTF
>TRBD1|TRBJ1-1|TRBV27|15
CASSPGTGRATEAFF
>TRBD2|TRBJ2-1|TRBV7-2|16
CASRNRRGGIYNEQFF
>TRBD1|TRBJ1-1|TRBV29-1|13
CSVIGTGGTEAFF
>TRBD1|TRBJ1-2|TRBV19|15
CASSRDSTRSYGYTF
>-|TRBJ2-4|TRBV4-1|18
CASSQDLGHGAVKNIQYF
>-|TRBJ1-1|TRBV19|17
CASSLRAGDHRNTEAFF
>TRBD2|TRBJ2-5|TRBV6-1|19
CASSEGVAGLNYLRETQYF
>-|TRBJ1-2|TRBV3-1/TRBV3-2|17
CASSPSRAREGNYGYTF
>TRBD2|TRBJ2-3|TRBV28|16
CASRLAGGPSTDTQYF
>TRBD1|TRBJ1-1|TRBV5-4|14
CASSLTGGSAEAFF
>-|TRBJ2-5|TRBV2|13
CASPGLLQETQYF
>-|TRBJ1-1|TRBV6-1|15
CASSEGANRRTEAFF
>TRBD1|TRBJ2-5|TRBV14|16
CASSQDEGASRETQYF
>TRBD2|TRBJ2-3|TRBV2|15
CASSDSGGAADTQYF
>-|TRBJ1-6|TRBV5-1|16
CASSTWPRGGRSPLHF
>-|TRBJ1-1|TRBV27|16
CASSPPETRPGTEAFF
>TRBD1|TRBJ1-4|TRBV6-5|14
CASSKQGTNEKLFF
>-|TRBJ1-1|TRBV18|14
CASSPRGGSTEAFF
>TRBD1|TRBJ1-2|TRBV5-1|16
CASSFNPGQGNYGYTF
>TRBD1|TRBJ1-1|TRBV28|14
CASSSGTGGTEAFF
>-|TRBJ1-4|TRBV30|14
CAWSVSQVVEKLFF
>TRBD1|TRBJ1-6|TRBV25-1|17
CASSAWDRGTRNSPLHF
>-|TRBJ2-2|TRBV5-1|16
CASSLSGNGWEGELFF
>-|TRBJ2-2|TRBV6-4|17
CASSDSVLAGGTGELFF
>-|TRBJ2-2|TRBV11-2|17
CASSLEAGLANTGELFF
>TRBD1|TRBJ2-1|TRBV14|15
CASSDRDRGYNEQFF
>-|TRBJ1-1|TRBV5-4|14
CASSSDSWDTEAFF
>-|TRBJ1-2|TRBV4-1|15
CASSQGSGINYGYTF
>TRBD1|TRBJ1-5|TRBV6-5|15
CAAQKTGGGNQPQHF
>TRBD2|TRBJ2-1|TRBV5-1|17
CASSSGTSGGAYNEQFF
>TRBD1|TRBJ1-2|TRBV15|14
CATSRDRADYGYTF
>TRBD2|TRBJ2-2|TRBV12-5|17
CASGFMTSGGPFGELFF
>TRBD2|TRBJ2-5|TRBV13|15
CASSSRAGAQETQYF
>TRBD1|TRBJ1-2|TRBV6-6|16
CASSYSVAPGGSGYTF
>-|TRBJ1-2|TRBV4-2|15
CASSQDLVGNYGYTF
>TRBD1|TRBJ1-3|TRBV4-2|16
CASSQDIRGLGNTIYF
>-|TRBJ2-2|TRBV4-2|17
CASSQDGGAANTGELFF
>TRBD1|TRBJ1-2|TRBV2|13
CASSELQGGGYTF